This section outlines one TCR beta chain sequence together with its context. This clone was counted a single time. The antigen this receptor binds is unknown. No quality values exist for individual bases; no much larger clone is one base distant. The immunoSEQ Assay, a bias-controlled multiplex PCR, was used to amplify TCRbeta CDR3 regions from genomic DNA. The paper's processing steps were these. Within the assay, amplification of reference gene primers was used to estimate how many nucleated cells each sample contained. To quantify the absolute abundance of each unique TCRbeta CDR3 rearrangement, sequence reads were collapsed and filtered. For each sample, productive Simpson clonality was calculated as the square root of Simpson's diversity index across productive rearrangements. TCRdb limited this immuneACCESS table to in-frame rearrangements with V and J called. A share of clones is missing; checked studies link under half to unresolved V genes, and the rest is unexplained. Clone size and V and J calls were adopted from that table, with D and trimming inferred from the DNA. Within this sample are roughly 400,000 clones, with 70% to 90% of them counted one time only. The biggest ten clones account for approximately 1.5% of the sample.

Trimming takes 6 bases from V and 2 bases from J, and the germline ends sit 13 bases apart. Per the germline V gene, MNHEY is the CDR1 and SVGAGI is the CDR2. Including cysteine and phenylalanine, the CDR3 has 14 amino acids. Solely the CDR3 DNA is kept, with 42 bases framed from the first base. This specimen comes from a study of blood T cell repertoires in COVID-19 (dated by TCRdb to 2018 to 2020). Looking at the study overall: Samples covering the acute and convalescent phases of COVID-19 were provided by collaborators in the United States, Italy and Spain. The prospective study material was composed of cDNA or gDNA derived from T cells, B-cell-depleted T cells, or PBMCs. Deeply sampled blood TCRbeta repertoires from subjects exposed to, actively infected with, or recovered from COVID-19 were included in the dataset. The repertoires were made available in a free public database intended to serve as a resource for research on the immune response to SARS-CoV-2. The samples were drawn from the first 160 participants of the ongoing ImmuneRACE study and from some 1,300 subjects provided by 6 global collaborators. Sample metadata almost always included a de-identified subject ID, COVID-19 status, age in years and sex. Where available, HLA class I and class II types were obtained from metadata supplied by the sample provider rather than from assay-based typing. Here is what the overall study found, with its caveats: Clinical and demographic metadata were provided uncurated, with the amount varying by source and participant.

In the prospective study, participants were roughly 18 to 100 years old, resided in about two dozen geographic areas of the United States, and were enrolled through a virtual design. In the prospective study, cohorts were assigned on the basis of participant-reported clinical history obtained from a screening survey and a study questionnaire. A participant counted as exposed if, within 2 weeks of entering the study, that participant had been in contact with someone who had a PCR-confirmed or clinician-diagnosed COVID-19 case. Each participant in the prospective study had whole blood, serum and a nasopharyngeal or oropharyngeal swab collected by mobile phlebotomists. Prospective study participants could optionally give additional blood draws and questionnaires over a roughly two-month period. Before DNA extraction, prospective study blood samples were shipped either frozen or at room temperature.

The sequence derives from a woman between 18 and 29 years old who had been exposed to COVID-19. The sample taken for sequencing was PBMCs or T cells enriched from blood (not recorded which). The V and J genes are TRBV6-5 and TRBJ1-2, and TRBD1 may be the D gene, going by 5 matching bases. The CDR3 protein: CASSPEGANYGYTF. The DNA sequence is given as TGTGCCAGCAGCCCCGAAGGGGCCAACTATGGCTACACCTTC.